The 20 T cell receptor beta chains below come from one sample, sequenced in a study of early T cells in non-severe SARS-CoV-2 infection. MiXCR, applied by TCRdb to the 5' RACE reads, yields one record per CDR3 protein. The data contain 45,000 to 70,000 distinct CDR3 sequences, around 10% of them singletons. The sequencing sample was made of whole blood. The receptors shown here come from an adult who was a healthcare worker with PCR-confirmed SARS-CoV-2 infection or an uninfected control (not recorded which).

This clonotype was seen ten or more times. DNA of the CDR3: TGTGCCAGCACCCCCAAAGGCGGGACAGTCTACGAGCAGTACTTC. Translation gives CASTPKGGTVYEQYF. The rearrangement joins TRBV27 to TRBJ2-7, with D tentatively TRBD1 (7 bases). Germline lookup yields CDR1 MNHEY and CDR2 SMNVEV (reference sequence). The CDR3 is made up of 15 amino acids. The V gene lost 7 bases and the J gene lost 3 bases, with 19 bases spanning the gap.

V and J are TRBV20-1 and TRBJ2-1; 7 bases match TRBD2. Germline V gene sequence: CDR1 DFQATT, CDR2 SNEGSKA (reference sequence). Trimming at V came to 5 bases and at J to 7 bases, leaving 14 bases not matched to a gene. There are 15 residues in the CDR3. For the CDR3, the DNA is TGCAGTGCTCCCGAGACTAGCAGGTACGGGAATGAGCAGTTCTTC. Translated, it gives CSAPETSRYGNEQFF.

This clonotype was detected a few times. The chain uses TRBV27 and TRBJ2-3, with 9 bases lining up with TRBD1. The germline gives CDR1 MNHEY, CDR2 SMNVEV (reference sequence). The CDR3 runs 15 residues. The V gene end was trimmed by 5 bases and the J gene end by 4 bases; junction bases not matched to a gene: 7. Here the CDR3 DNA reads TGTGCCAGCAGTGCGGAGACAGGGGGGGCAGATACGCAGTATTTT. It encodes CASSAETGGADTQYF.

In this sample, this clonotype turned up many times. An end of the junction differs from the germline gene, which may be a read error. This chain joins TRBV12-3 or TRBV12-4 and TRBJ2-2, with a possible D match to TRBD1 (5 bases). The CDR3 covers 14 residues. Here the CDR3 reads CASSLDRNTGELFF. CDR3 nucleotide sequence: TGTGCCAGCAGCTTAGACAGAAACACCGGGGAGCTGTTTTTT.

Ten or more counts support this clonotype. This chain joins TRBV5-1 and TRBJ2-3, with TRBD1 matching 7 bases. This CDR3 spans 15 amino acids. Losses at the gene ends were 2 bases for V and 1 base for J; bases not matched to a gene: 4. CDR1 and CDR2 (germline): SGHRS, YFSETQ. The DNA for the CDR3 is TGCGCCAGCAGCTTTTACAGGGGTGGCACAGATACGCAGTATTTT. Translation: CASSFYRGGTDTQYF.

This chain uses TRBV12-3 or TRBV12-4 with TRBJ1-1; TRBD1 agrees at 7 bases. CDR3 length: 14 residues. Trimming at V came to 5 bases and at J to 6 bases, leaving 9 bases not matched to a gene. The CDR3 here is CASSGRQGGPEAFF. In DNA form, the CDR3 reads TGTGCCAGCAGTGGGAGACAGGGAGGCCCTGAAGCTTTCTTT.

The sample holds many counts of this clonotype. CDR3 nucleotide sequence: TGTGCCAGCCTTGCCAACTATGGCTACACCTTC. Residues: CASLANYGYTF. The chain couples TRBV2 to TRBJ1-2; no clear D gene. The ends were cut back, 8 bases at V and 2 bases at J, with 6 bases in the middle. Germline CDR1 SNHLY, CDR2 FYNNEI. The CDR3 is 11 amino acids.

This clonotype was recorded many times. CDR3 sequence: CASTVTYEQYF. CDR3 bases: TGTGCCAGCACAGTGACCTACGAGCAGTACTTC. The chain uses TRBV2 and TRBJ2-7; D is uncertain. From germline, CDR1 is SNHLY and CDR2 FYNNEI. The CDR3 has 11 amino acids. V was shortened by 7 bases and J by 2 bases, with 6 bases between the two germline ends.

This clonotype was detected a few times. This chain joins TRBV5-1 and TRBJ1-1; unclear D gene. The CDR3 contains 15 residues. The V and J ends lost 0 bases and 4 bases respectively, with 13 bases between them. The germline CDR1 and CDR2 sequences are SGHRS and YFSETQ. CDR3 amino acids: CASSLEGPSSTEAFF. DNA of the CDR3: TGCGCCAGCAGCTTGGAGGGTCCATCAAGCACTGAAGCTTTCTTT.

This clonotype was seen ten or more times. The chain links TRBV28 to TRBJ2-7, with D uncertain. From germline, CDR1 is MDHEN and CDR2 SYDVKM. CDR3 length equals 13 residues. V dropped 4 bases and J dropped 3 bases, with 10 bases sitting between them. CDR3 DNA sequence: TGTGCCAGCAGTTCAGTGTTAGTCTACGAGCAGTACTTC. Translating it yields CASSSVLVYEQYF.

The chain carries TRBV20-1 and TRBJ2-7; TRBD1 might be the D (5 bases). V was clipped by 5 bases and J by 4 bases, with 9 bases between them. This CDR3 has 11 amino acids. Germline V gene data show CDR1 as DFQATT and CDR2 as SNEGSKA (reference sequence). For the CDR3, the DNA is TGCAGTGCTCCAGACAGTTACGAGCAGTACTTC. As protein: CSAPDSYEQYF.

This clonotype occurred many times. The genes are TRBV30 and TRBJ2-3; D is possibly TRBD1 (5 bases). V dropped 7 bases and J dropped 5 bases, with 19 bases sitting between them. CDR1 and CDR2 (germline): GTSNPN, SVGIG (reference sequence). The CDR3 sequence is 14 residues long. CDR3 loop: CASSRPRQGDTQYF. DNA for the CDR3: TGTGCCTCGTCCCGCCCCCGGCAGGGAGATACGCAGTATTTT. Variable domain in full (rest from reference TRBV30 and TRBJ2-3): SQTIHQWPATLVQPVGSPLSLECTVEGTSNPNLYWYRQAAGRGLQLLFYSVGIGQISSEVPQNLSASRPQDRQFILSSKKLLLSDSGFYLCASSRPRQGDTQYFGPGTRLTVL.

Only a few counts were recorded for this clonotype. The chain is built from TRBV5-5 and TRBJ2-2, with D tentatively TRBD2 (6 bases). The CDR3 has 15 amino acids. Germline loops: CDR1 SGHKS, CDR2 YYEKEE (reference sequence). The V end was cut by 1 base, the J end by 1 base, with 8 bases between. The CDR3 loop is CASSLLSGNTGELFF. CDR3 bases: TGTGCCAGCAGCTTGCTTAGCGGGAACACCGGGGAGCTGTTTTTT.

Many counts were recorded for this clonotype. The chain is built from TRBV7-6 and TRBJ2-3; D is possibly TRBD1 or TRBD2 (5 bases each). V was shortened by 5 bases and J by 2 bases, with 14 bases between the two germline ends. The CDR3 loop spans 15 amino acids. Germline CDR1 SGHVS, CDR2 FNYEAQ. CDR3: CASSRRGTSTDTQYF. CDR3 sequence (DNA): TGTGCCAGCAGCCGAAGAGGGACCTCCACAGATACGCAGTATTTT.

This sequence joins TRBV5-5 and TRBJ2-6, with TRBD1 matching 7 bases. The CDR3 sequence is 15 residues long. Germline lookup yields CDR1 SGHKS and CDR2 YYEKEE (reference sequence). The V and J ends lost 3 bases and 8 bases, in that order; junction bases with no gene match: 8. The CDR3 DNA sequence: TGTGCCAGCAGCTCGGGACAGCTTAGGACCAACGTCCTGACTTTC. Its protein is CASSSGQLRTNVLTF.

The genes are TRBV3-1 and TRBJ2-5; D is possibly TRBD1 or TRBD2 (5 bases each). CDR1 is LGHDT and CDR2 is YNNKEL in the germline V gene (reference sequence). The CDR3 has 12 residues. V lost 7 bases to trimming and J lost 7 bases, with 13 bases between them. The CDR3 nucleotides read TGTGCCAGCAACATCCCAGGGACGACCCAGTACTTC. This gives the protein CASNIPGTTQYF.

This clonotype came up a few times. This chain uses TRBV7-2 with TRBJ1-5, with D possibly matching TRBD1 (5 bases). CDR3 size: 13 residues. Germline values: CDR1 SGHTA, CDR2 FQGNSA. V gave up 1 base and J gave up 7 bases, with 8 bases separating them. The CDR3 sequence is CASSLGRAQPQHF. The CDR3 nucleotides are TGTGCCAGCAGCTTAGGCAGGGCCCAGCCCCAGCATTTT.

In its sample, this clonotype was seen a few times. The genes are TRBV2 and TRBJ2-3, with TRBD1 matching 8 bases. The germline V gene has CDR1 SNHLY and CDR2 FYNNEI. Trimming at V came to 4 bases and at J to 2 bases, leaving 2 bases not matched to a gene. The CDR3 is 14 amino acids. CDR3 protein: CASSGQGPTDTQYF. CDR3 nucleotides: TGTGCCAGCAGTGGACAGGGGCCCACAGATACGCAGTATTTT.

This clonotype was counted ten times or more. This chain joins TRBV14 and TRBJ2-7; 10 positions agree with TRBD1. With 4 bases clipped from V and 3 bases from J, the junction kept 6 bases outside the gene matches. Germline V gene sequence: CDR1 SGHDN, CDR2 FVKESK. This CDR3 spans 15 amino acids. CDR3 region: CASSPMRTGGYEQYF. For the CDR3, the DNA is TGTGCCAGCAGCCCGATGAGGACAGGGGGCTACGAGCAGTACTTC.

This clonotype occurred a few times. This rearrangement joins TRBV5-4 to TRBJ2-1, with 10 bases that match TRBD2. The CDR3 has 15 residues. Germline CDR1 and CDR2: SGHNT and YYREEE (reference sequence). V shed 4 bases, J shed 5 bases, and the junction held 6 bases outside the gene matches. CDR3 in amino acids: CASSRSLAGNNEQFF. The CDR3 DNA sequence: TGTGCCAGCAGCCGATCACTAGCGGGAAACAATGAGCAGTTCTTC.